The T cell receptor (beta chain) under discussion was sequenced for a study of blood T cells in healthy people across ages. About the research overall: About one barcoded beta molecule per two T cells was captured by template switching.

Study-wide results and caveats: Older age coincided with a roughly linear decline in TCR beta diversity per million T cells. The study could not conclusively compare naive and antigen-experienced cells, given its unsorted PBMCs. More naive CD4+ cells and higher diversity were found in long-lived than in aged donors.

The CDR3 extends over 14 amino acids. Germline values: CDR1 MNHNY, CDR2 SVGAGI (reference sequence). The V and J ends lost 2 bases and 2 bases respectively, with 9 bases between them. About this clonotype itself: No antigen is known for it.

Then a second PCR, running roughly 7 to 11 cycles, was carried out with a sample-barcoded 5' primer and a J-beta primer mix. TCRdb redid the calling of the 5' RACE reads with MiXCR, one entry per CDR3 protein. The sample yields more than 800,000 distinct CDR3 sequences, 29% seen once. Sequencing was performed on blood. The rearrangement links TRBV6-6 to TRBJ1-2, with a possible D match to TRBD1 (6 bases). This sequence originates from a woman of 80 years or more in good health. CDR3 in DNA: TGTGCCAGCAGTTACCGGGACACGAACTATGGCTACACCTTC. This translates into CASSYRDTNYGYTF.